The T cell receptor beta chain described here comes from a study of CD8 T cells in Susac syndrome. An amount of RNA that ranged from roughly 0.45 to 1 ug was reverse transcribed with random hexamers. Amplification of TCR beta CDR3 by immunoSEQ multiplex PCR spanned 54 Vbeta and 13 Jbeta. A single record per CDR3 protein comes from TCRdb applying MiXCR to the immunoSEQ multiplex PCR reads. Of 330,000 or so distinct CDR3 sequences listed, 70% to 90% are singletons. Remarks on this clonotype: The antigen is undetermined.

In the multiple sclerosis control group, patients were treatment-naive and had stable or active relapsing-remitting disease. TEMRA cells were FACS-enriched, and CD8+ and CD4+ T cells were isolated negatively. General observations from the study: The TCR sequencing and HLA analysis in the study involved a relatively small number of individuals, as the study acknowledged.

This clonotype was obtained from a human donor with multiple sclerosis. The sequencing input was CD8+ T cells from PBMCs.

CDR3 sequence reads: CASSPGRTGYGYTF. CDR3 DNA: TGTGCCAGCAGCCCCGGAAGGACAGGATATGGCTACACCTTC. The V and J genes are TRBV7-6 and TRBJ1-2; 7 bases align to TRBD1. Germline loops: CDR1 SGHVS, CDR2 FNYEAQ. The V segment lost 5 bases and the J segment 5 bases; nucleotides outside the gene matches: 8. This CDR3 is built from 14 residues.